This TCR beta chain was observed in a study of T cell responses to AZD1222 COVID-19 vaccine. Study as a whole: Timing groups of about 4 and about 12 weeks for second doses were pooled.

Sequencing used immunoSEQ multiplex PCR; TCRdb keeps in-frame clones, though not all of them. The sample records 120,000 or so clones, roughly 88% being singletons. The study's findings and limits: Reportedly, nearly half of unique spike TCRs recognized epitopes outside B.1.351/B.1.1.7 mutations.

To note about this clone: Its matching antigen is unknown.

The source material was peripheral blood, sampled on day 0 of AZD1222 vaccination. This TCR derives from an adult in good health.

CDR3 sequence reads: CASRTTGNGGTEAFF. Here the CDR3 DNA reads TGTGCCAGCAGGACCACAGGGAACGGGGGCACTGAAGCTTTCTTT. The chain couples TRBV6-5 to TRBJ1-1, with D possibly TRBD1 on 6 matching bases. Per the germline V gene, CDR1 is MNHEY and CDR2 is SVGAGI. V was shortened by 6 bases and J by 4 bases, with 18 bases between the two germline ends. The CDR3 length is 15 residues.